This is a list of T cell receptor beta chains from one sample in a study of a mutant IDH1 vaccine in newly diagnosed glioma. The assay was immunoSEQ multiplex PCR, and TCRdb's table has in-frame clones only and misses some. The top ten clones hold 5% to 7% of a sample with around 60,000 clones, 81% of them seen once. These receptors' targets are unknown. The material sequenced was PBMCs, taken from a glioma patient whose treatment included an IDH1 peptide vaccine. All receptors come from a man aged 40-50 years with glioma. CDR3s include the opening cysteine and the closing phenylalanine or tryptophan. The D gene is left open where the match is weak. Where a row states a size, it is once, few, many or the class of an expanded clone; other rows omit it.

j_gene: TRBJ2-1
abundance: NA
v_gene: TRBV19
d_gene: TRBD1
CDR3aa: CASIGVGTGLYNEQFF
CDR3nt: TGTGCCAGTATTGGGGTTGGGACAGGGTTATACAATGAGCAGTTCTTC

j_gene: TRBJ2-3
abundance: NA
v_gene: TRBV18
d_gene: NA
CDR3aa: CASSPILTDTQYF
CDR3nt: TGTGCCAGCTCACCCATCCTCACAGATACGCAGTATTTT

j_gene: TRBJ2-5
abundance: NA
v_gene: TRBV29-1
d_gene: TRBD1
CDR3aa: CSGIGRGFQETQYF
CDR3nt: TGCAGCGGTATCGGCAGGGGGTTCCAAGAGACCCAGTACTTC

j_gene: TRBJ2-3
abundance: once
v_gene: TRBV7-9
d_gene: TRBD2
CDR3aa: CASSSIKAGEGRDTQYF
CDR3nt: TGTGCCAGCAGCTCTATAAAAGCGGGAGAGGGTCGTGATACGCAGTATTTT

j_gene: TRBJ1-1
abundance: NA
v_gene: TRBV27
d_gene: NA
CDR3aa: CASSFGERASEAFF
CDR3nt: TGTGCCAGCAGTTTCGGGGAACGGGCTTCAGAAGCTTTCTTT

j_gene: TRBJ1-4
abundance: NA
v_gene: TRBV18
d_gene: NA
CDR3aa: CASSANEKLFF
CDR3nt: TGTGCCAGCTCGGCCAATGAAAAACTGTTTTTT

j_gene: TRBJ2-3
abundance: NA
v_gene: TRBV5-1
d_gene: TRBD2
CDR3aa: CASSWSGGSTDTQYF
CDR3nt: TGCGCCAGCAGCTGGAGCGGGGGGAGCACAGATACGCAGTATTTT

j_gene: TRBJ2-5
abundance: NA
v_gene: TRBV7-9
d_gene: TRBD2
CDR3aa: CASSMGTSGVDQETQYF
CDR3nt: TGTGCCAGCAGCATGGGGACTAGCGGGGTAGACCAAGAGACCCAGTACTTC

j_gene: TRBJ2-5
abundance: NA
v_gene: TRBV30
d_gene: TRBD1
CDR3aa: CAWRPGTGSSLETQYF
CDR3nt: TGTGCCTGGAGACCAGGGACAGGGTCGAGTCTCGAGACCCAGTACTTC

j_gene: TRBJ2-2
abundance: NA
v_gene: TRBV9
d_gene: TRBD1
CDR3aa: CASSVRDRGNTGELFF
CDR3nt: TGTGCCAGCAGCGTCCGGGACAGGGGGAACACCGGGGAGCTGTTTTTT

j_gene: TRBJ1-2
abundance: NA
v_gene: TRBV6-5
d_gene: NA
CDR3aa: CASSFSGAYGYTF
CDR3nt: TGTGCCAGCAGTTTCTCAGGAGCCTATGGCTACACCTTC

j_gene: TRBJ1-1
abundance: NA
v_gene: TRBV7-6
d_gene: NA
CDR3aa: CASSLGTEAFF
CDR3nt: TGTGCCAGCAGCTTAGGCACTGAAGCTTTCTTT

j_gene: TRBJ1-4
abundance: NA
v_gene: TRBV9
d_gene: NA
CDR3aa: CASSPAGAGPREKLFF
CDR3nt: TGTGCCAGCAGCCCCGCCGGGGCAGGGCCGAGAGAAAAACTGTTTTTT

j_gene: TRBJ1-1
abundance: NA
v_gene: TRBV7-8
d_gene: NA
CDR3aa: CASSREGGNTEAFF
CDR3nt: TGTGCCAGCAGTCGAGAAGGCGGAAACACTGAAGCTTTCTTT

j_gene: TRBJ2-1
abundance: NA
v_gene: TRBV2
d_gene: TRBD2
CDR3aa: CASSGLASSYNEQFF
CDR3nt: TGTGCCAGCAGCGGACTAGCCAGCTCCTACAATGAGCAGTTCTTC

j_gene: TRBJ2-7
abundance: NA
v_gene: TRBV5-6
d_gene: NA
CDR3aa: CASSVGSSYEQYF
CDR3nt: TGTGCCAGCAGCGTCGGGAGCTCCTACGAGCAGTACTTC

j_gene: TRBJ2-5
abundance: NA
v_gene: TRBV28
d_gene: TRBD2
CDR3aa: CASSLYPAGGGETQYF
CDR3nt: TGTGCCAGCAGTTTATATCCAGCGGGAGGGGGAGAGACCCAGTACTTC

j_gene: TRBJ2-2
abundance: NA
v_gene: TRBV5-6
d_gene: TRBD2
CDR3aa: CASSYRDYYTGELFF
CDR3nt: TGTGCCAGCAGCTACCGGGACTATTACACCGGGGAGCTGTTTTTT

j_gene: TRBJ1-1
abundance: NA
v_gene: TRBV12-5
d_gene: NA
CDR3aa: CASGLNTEAFF
CDR3nt: TGTGCTAGTGGATTGAACACTGAAGCTTTCTTT

j_gene: TRBJ1-5
abundance: NA
v_gene: TRBV2
d_gene: TRBD1
CDR3aa: CASTGTGNQPQHF
CDR3nt: TGTGCCAGCACCGGGACAGGCAATCAGCCCCAGCATTTT

j_gene: TRBJ2-5
abundance: NA
v_gene: TRBV5-1
d_gene: TRBD1
CDR3aa: CASSKITGGIQETQYF
CDR3nt: TGCGCCAGCAGCAAGATAACAGGGGGCATCCAAGAGACCCAGTACTTC

j_gene: TRBJ2-7
abundance: NA
v_gene: TRBV28
d_gene: TRBD1
CDR3aa: CASSQQGSSYEQYF
CDR3nt: TGTGCCAGCAGCCAACAGGGGAGCTCCTACGAGCAGTACTTC

j_gene: TRBJ1-5
abundance: NA
v_gene: TRBV5-1
d_gene: TRBD1
CDR3aa: CASNADIRGQGGNSNQPQHF
CDR3nt: TGCGCCAGCAACGCGGATATCAGGGGACAGGGGGGTAATAGCAATCAGCCCCAGCATTTT

j_gene: TRBJ1-5
abundance: few
v_gene: TRBV19
d_gene: NA
CDR3aa: CASSLGPGANQPQHF
CDR3nt: TGTGCCAGTTCCCTAGGCCCCGGAGCTAATCAGCCCCAGCATTTT

j_gene: TRBJ2-7
abundance: NA
v_gene: TRBV6-5
d_gene: TRBD2
CDR3aa: CASSQRGLAGYEQYF
CDR3nt: TGTGCCAGCAGCCAGCGGGGACTAGCGGGTTACGAGCAGTACTTC

j_gene: TRBJ2-7
abundance: NA
v_gene: TRBV18
d_gene: TRBD1
CDR3aa: CASSPLATGGNSYEQYF
CDR3nt: TGTGCCAGCTCACCACTCGCGACAGGGGGGAATTCCTACGAGCAGTACTTC

j_gene: TRBJ1-3
abundance: NA
v_gene: TRBV30
d_gene: NA
CDR3aa: CAWSVGNTIYF
CDR3nt: TGTGCCTGGAGCGTTGGAAACACCATATATTTT

j_gene: TRBJ2-1
abundance: NA
v_gene: TRBV7-9
d_gene: NA
CDR3aa: CASSPNSGDYNEQFF
CDR3nt: TGTGCCAGCAGCCCTAACTCCGGGGACTACAATGAGCAGTTCTTC

j_gene: TRBJ2-7
abundance: NA
v_gene: TRBV14
d_gene: NA
CDR3aa: CASSHGKGSAYYEQYF
CDR3nt: TGTGCCAGCAGCCATGGCAAGGGTTCCGCGTACTACGAGCAGTACTTC

j_gene: TRBJ2-2
abundance: NA
v_gene: TRBV5-1
d_gene: TRBD1
CDR3aa: CASGGQGDTGELFF
CDR3nt: TGCGCCAGCGGGGGACAGGGGGACACCGGGGAGCTGTTTTTT

j_gene: TRBJ2-7
abundance: NA
v_gene: TRBV5-1
d_gene: TRBD1
CDR3aa: CASSLVPGQNYEQYF
CDR3nt: TGCGCCAGCAGCTTGGTGCCGGGACAGAACTACGAGCAGTACTTC

j_gene: TRBJ1-3
abundance: NA
v_gene: TRBV28
d_gene: NA
CDR3aa: CASSQTTGVGNTIYF
CDR3nt: TGTGCCAGCAGTCAAACCACAGGTGTCGGAAACACCATATATTTT

j_gene: TRBJ2-5
abundance: NA
v_gene: TRBV10-1
d_gene: TRBD1
CDR3aa: CASSEGQGGFEETQYF
CDR3nt: TGCGCCAGCAGTGAAGGACAGGGGGGATTCGAAGAGACCCAGTACTTC

j_gene: TRBJ2-2
abundance: NA
v_gene: TRBV10-2
d_gene: NA
CDR3aa: CASSEFGSTGELFF
CDR3nt: TGCGCCAGCAGTGAGTTTGGAAGCACCGGGGAGCTGTTTTTT

j_gene: TRBJ1-3
abundance: NA
v_gene: TRBV7-2
d_gene: NA
CDR3aa: CASSREVGNTIYF
CDR3nt: TGTGCCAGCAGCCGCGAGGTCGGAAACACCATATATTTT

j_gene: TRBJ2-7
abundance: NA
v_gene: TRBV4-2
d_gene: NA
CDR3aa: CASSQGAPREQYF
CDR3nt: TGTGCCAGCAGCCAAGGGGCGCCGAGGGAGCAGTACTTC

j_gene: TRBJ1-1
abundance: once
v_gene: TRBV5-4
d_gene: TRBD1
CDR3aa: CASSRTGVYTEAFF
CDR3nt: TGTGCCAGCAGCCGAACAGGGGTGTACACTGAAGCTTTCTTT